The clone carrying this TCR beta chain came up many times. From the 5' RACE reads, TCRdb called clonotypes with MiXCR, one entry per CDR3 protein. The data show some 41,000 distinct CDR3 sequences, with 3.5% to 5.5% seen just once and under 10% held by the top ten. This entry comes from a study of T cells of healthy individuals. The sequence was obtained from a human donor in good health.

Here the CDR3 DNA reads TGTGCCAGCAGCTTCCACGCCGGGACGAAAGAGACCCAGTACTTC. Its protein product is CASSFHAGTKETQYF. The chain joins TRBV11-2 to TRBJ2-5, with D perhaps being TRBD1 or TRBD2 (5 bases each). V was clipped by 3 bases and J by 3 bases, with 14 bases between them. CDR1 and CDR2 (germline): SGHAT, FQNNGV. The CDR3 runs to 15 residues.